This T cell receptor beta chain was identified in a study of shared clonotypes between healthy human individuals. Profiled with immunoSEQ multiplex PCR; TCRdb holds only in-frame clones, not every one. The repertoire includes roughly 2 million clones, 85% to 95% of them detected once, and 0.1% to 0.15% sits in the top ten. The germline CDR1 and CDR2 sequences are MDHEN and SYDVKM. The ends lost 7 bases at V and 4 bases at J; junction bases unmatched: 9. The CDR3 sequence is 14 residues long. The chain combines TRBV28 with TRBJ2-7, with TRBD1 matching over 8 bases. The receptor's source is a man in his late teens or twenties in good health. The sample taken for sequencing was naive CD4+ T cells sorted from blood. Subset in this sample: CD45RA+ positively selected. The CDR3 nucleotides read TGTGCCAGCACCGTGGGACAGGCGGTTTACGAGCAGTACTTC. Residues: CASTVGQAVYEQYF. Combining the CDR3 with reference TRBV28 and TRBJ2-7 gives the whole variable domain DVKVTQSSRYLVKRTGEKVFLECVQDMDHENMFWYRQDPGLGLRLIYFSYDVKMKEKGDIPEGYSVSREKKERFSLILESASTNQTSMYLCASTVGQAVYEQYFGPGTRLTVT.